This T cell receptor (beta chain) was captured by sequencing in a study of OX40 agonist ivuxolimab in advanced cancers. For the study at large: The drug used for patients, ivuxolimab, was an agonistic anti-OX40 (CD134) antibody. Dose-escalation patients had hepatocellular carcinoma, melanoma, renal cell or head and neck cancer. Study conclusions and caveats: At 0.1 to 3.0 mg/kg and by week 6, CD4+ and CD8+ T cells in the blood had expanded clonally.

Sequenced by immunoSEQ multiplex PCR; TCRdb stores in-frame clones only, minus some. The sample has fewer than 90,000 clones, less than 90% seen once; the top ten hold roughly 3.1%. Germline V lookup: CDR1 SQVTM, CDR2 ANQGSEA. This CDR3 region has 14 residues. Between the trimmed V and J ends, which lost 7 bases and 0 bases, there was a span of 12 bases. Only one count was recorded for this clone. The target antigen is unknown. The chain links TRBV29-1 to TRBJ1-4; D gene uncertain. Material: CD4+ or CD8+ T cells sorted from blood, obtained in a trial of the OX40 agonist ivuxolimab. The TCR originated in an adult with an advanced solid tumor such as melanoma, head and neck, liver or kidney cancer. The CDR3 nucleotides are TGCAGCGCCACCAGACGATCAACTAATGAAAAACTGTTTTTT. Translating gives CSATRRSTNEKLFF.